This T cell receptor beta chain was captured in a study of T cells expressing NK-cell markers. Findings and caveats of the study: About 6 donors had dominant NKG2C+ clonotypes that comprised roughly 1.0-8% of their CD8+ T cells.

Germline V CDR1 and CDR2: SGHNT, YYREEE (reference sequence). The CDR3 length is 17 residues. Judged by frequency, this clonotype is large (0.1 to 1%). What it recognizes is unknown. TCRdb re-called the 5' RACE reads; one entry per CDR3 protein, DNA not given. This listing includes about 50 distinct CDR3 sequences. The source is a woman aged 45-65 years in good health. The gene calls are TRBV5-4 and TRBJ2-1. Input material: blood T cells: a sorted CD56 or NKG2C T cell subset, CD4+ or CD8+ T cells, or bulk PBMC T cells (not recorded which). CDR3 amino acids: CASSPDGGYGSYNEQFF.